The 29 T cell receptor beta chains listed next were all sequenced from one sample in a study of human CD8 memory T cell subsets. Preparation of the TCR beta libraries relied on UMI-labeled 5' RACE. For each CDR3 protein, TCRdb gives one entry from its re-call of the 5' RACE reads, without DNA. This table holds 9,500 to 11,000 distinct CDR3 sequences. Sequenced: CD8+ T cells from PBMCs. Source of these receptors: a human donor in good health.

The genes are TRBV7-2 and TRBJ2-6; lacking DNA, the TRBD1 call made by TCRdb goes unchecked. The CDR3 has 15 residues. Germline-derived CDR1 and CDR2 are SGHTA and FQGNSA. The CDR3 spells CASSLPPSGANVLTF.

This CDR3 is CASSLPGSSYEQYF. The V gene is TRBV11-3, the J gene TRBJ2-7. This CDR3 has 14 amino acids. The germline V gene has CDR1 SGHNT and CDR2 YENEEA.

The chain combines TRBV9 with TRBJ2-3. Germline V CDR1 and CDR2: SGDLS, YYNGEE. The CDR3 runs to 13 residues. The CDR3 loop is CASSPFGSDTQYF.

This clonotype shows up as medium-sized by frequency. The J gene is TRBJ2-7, the V gene TRBV29-1; the D gene TCRdb calls, TRBD2, cannot be checked with no DNA. The germline V gene encodes CDR1 SQVTM and CDR2 ANQGSEA. The CDR3 has 14 residues. CDR3 in amino acids: CSATRDSPSYEQYF.

The chain couples TRBV29-1 to TRBJ2-7. This CDR3 is built from 16 residues. Germline-derived CDR1 and CDR2 are SQVTM and ANQGSEA. The CDR3: CSVEEDSGRSSYEQYF.

This clonotype is called medium-sized based on its frequency. J is TRBJ1-1 and V is TRBV29-1; checking the TCRdb D call of TRBD1 is not possible without DNA. This CDR3 is built from 13 residues. Germline V lookup: CDR1 SQVTM, CDR2 ANQGSEA. The CDR3 spells CSVQVQGGTEAFF.

This chain uses TRBV5-1 with TRBJ2-7; the TCRdb call, TRBD1, lacks DNA for checking. The CDR3 spans 11 residues. Per germline, CDR1 SGHRS and CDR2 YFSETQ. CDR3 amino acids: CASSTGGEQYF.

V is TRBV12-3 or TRBV12-4 and J is TRBJ2-2; TCRdb names TRBD1, which stays unverified in the absence of DNA. The CDR3 extends over 12 amino acids. CDR3 region: CASKGGAGELFF.

The chain uses TRBV6-5 and TRBJ2-3; TCRdb selects TRBD2, and the lack of DNA leaves this call unchecked. This CDR3 contains 17 residues. Germline assignment: CDR1 MNHEY and CDR2 SVGAGI. The CDR3 protein is CASSYASGATSTDTQYF.

The J gene is TRBJ2-7, the V gene TRBV4-2; TCRdb's D call of TRBD2 is untestable without DNA. The CDR3 covers 15 residues. CDR1 LGHNA and CDR2 YNFKEQ come from the germline V gene. CDR3 amino acids: CASSQDYGRSSEQYF.

Its frequency marks this clonotype as medium-sized. The rearrangement uses TRBV28 and TRBJ2-5. Germline loops: CDR1 MDHEN, CDR2 SYDVKM. The CDR3 runs to 15 residues. This CDR3 is CASSGELLEQETQYF.

This clonotype is medium-sized by frequency. V and J are TRBV29-1 and TRBJ1-2. Germline V gene lookup returns CDR1 SQVTM and CDR2 ANQGSEA. The CDR3 contains 12 residues. CDR3 sequence reads: CSVEGAHYGYTF.

This rearrangement joins TRBV7-2 to TRBJ2-4. The CDR3 runs 16 residues. Germline values: CDR1 SGHTA, CDR2 FQGNSA. The CDR3 protein is CASSSSQVYGENIQYF.

This rearrangement joins TRBV27 to TRBJ2-3; TCRdb names TRBD1, which stays unverified in the absence of DNA. The germline gives CDR1 MNHEY, CDR2 SMNVEV (reference sequence). This CDR3 region has 17 residues. The CDR3 here is CASSPLGTGNFFDTQYF.

This chain connects TRBV28 to TRBJ2-7; the D call of TRBD2 rests on TCRdb alone, since no DNA is present to check it. Germline-derived CDR1 and CDR2 are MDHEN and SYDVKM. The CDR3 loop spans 13 amino acids. CDR3 residues: CASSRTRWSEQYF.

This chain uses TRBV20-1 with TRBJ2-1; absent DNA, TCRdb's TRBD2 call cannot be checked. Germline-derived CDR1 and CDR2 are DFQATT and SNEGSKA (reference sequence). This CDR3 has 15 amino acids. The CDR3 region is CSAPLAGGPYNEQFF.

This clonotype is deemed medium-sized by its frequency. This chain links TRBV7-9 with TRBJ1-2; the TCRdb call, TRBD1, lacks DNA for checking. There are 15 residues in the CDR3. Germline values: CDR1 SEHNR, CDR2 FQNEAQ (reference sequence). CDR3 amino acids: CASSLRTGGGYGYTF.

The chain uses TRBV12-3 or TRBV12-4 and TRBJ2-1. The CDR3 covers 13 residues. The CDR3 region is CASTAWSYNEQFF.

The gene calls are TRBV27 and TRBJ2-5; lacking DNA, the TRBD1 call made by TCRdb goes unchecked. CDR3 length: 13 residues. Germline values: CDR1 MNHEY, CDR2 SMNVEV (reference sequence). The CDR3 is CASSTDRKETQYF.

This clonotype is labeled medium-sized based on frequency. This chain uses TRBV20-1 with TRBJ2-7. The CDR3 covers 13 residues. Germline lookup yields CDR1 DFQATT and CDR2 SNEGSKA (reference sequence). CDR3 protein: CSARAEIGYEQYF.

The rearrangement joins TRBV28 to TRBJ2-7; TCRdb's D gene call, TRBD1, goes unchecked for lack of DNA. Germline values: CDR1 MDHEN, CDR2 SYDVKM. The CDR3 is made up of 15 amino acids. The CDR3 sequence is CASSLLGAQSYEQYF.

This chain connects TRBV7-3 to TRBJ1-1; checking the TCRdb D call of TRBD1 is not possible without DNA. The CDR3 consists of 13 residues. Per the germline V gene, CDR1 is SGHTA and CDR2 is FQGTGA. CDR3 in amino acids: CASSSGPITEAFF.

The CDR3 region is CASSQEPVSGTIQETQYF. The chain links TRBV4-2 to TRBJ2-5; TCRdb proposes TRBD2, but this gene call is untestable without DNA. The CDR3 length is 18 residues. CDR1 is LGHNA, CDR2 YNFKEQ, per germline.

This chain connects TRBV7-9 to TRBJ1-2; TCRdb proposes TRBD1, but this gene call is untestable without DNA. This CDR3 is 15 amino acids long. Germline lookup yields CDR1 SEHNR and CDR2 FQNEAQ (reference sequence). This chain's CDR3 is CASSRPPGTGDGYTF.

This chain links TRBV7-2 with TRBJ2-7. CDR1 is SGHTA and CDR2 is FQGNSA in the germline V gene. The CDR3 has 13 amino acids. This chain's CDR3 is CASTLAVSYEQYF.

The rearrangement uses TRBV6-5 and TRBJ2-6. This CDR3 spans 15 amino acids. CDR1 MNHEY and CDR2 SVGAGI come from the germline V gene. The CDR3 is CASTWTVSGANVLTF.

V and J are TRBV11-2 and TRBJ1-1; the TRBD1 assignment by TCRdb is unverifiable without DNA. This CDR3 contains 21 residues. Germline CDR1 and CDR2: SGHAT and FQNNGV. The CDR3 here is CASSLGYRSRGRRAKYTEAFF.

The rearrangement uses TRBV28 and TRBJ1-5. CDR1 is MDHEN, CDR2 SYDVKM, per germline. The CDR3 is 14 amino acids. CDR3 amino acids: CASSLGRENQPQHF. Together with reference TRBV28 and TRBJ1-5, the CDR3 gives the full variable domain: DVKVTQSSRYLVKRTGEKVFLECVQDMDHENMFWYRQDPGLGLRLIYFSYDVKMKEKGDIPEGYSVSREKKERFSLILESASTNQTSMYLCASSLGRENQPQHFGDGTRLSIL.

The CDR3 loop is CSARFTGTNYEQYF. The chain combines TRBV20-1 with TRBJ2-7; TCRdb gives TRBD2 as the D gene, but with no DNA this cannot be confirmed. This CDR3 is built from 14 residues. Germline-derived CDR1 and CDR2 are DFQATT and SNEGSKA (reference sequence).